The clone carrying this TCR beta chain has a handful of counts. These data come from a study of cytomegalovirus exposure and HLA in healthy donors. PCR was performed using 60 Vbeta and 13 Jbeta primers. The table came from immunoSEQ multiplex PCR; TCRdb's copy has only in-frame clones and leaves some out. The sample has 100,000 or so clones, nearly 80% seen once. CDR1 is GTSNPN, CDR2 SVGIG, per germline (reference sequence). The CDR3 loop spans 13 amino acids. This chain links TRBV30 with TRBJ2-5; D is unresolved. The DNA matches TRBJ2-7 better at its end, which makes the J call doubtful. The sequenced sample was PBMCs. This TCR derives from a man aged 25 to 40 in good health and CMV-seronegative. CDR3 bases: TGTGCCTGGAGTGACAGTATTGGCAACGAGCAGTACTTC. Translation: CAWSDSIGNEQYF.